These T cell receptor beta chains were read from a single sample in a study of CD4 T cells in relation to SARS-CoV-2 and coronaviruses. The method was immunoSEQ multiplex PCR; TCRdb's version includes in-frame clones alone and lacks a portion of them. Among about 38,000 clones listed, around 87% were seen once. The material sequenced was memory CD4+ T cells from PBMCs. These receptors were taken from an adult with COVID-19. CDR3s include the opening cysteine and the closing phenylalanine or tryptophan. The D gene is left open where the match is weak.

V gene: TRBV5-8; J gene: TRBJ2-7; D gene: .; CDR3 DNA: TGTGCCAGCAAGTACACGGGGTTAAGCTCCTACGAGCAGTACTTC; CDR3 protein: CASKYTGLSSYEQYF
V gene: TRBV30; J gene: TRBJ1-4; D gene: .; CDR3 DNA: TGTGCCTGGAGGGGGTATGAAAAACTGTTTTTT; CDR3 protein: CAWRGYEKLFF
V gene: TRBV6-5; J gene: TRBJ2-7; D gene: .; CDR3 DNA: TGTGCCAGCAGCTCGGGACAAACCTACGAGCAGTACTTC; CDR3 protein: CASSSGQTYEQYF
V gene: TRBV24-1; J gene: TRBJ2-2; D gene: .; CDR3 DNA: TGTGCCACCTCACGTGGGGGGTTCGGCCAAGGGAACACCGGGGAGCTGTTTTTT; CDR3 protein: CATSRGGFGQGNTGELFF
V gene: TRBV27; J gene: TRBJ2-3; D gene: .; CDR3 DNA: TGTGCCAGCAGTTTAAAGGAGGGGGGCAATACGCAGTATTTT; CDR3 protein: CASSLKEGGNTQYF
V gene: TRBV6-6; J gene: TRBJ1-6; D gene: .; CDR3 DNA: TGTGCCAGCAGTTCTCGGGGGAGGGATTCACCCCTCCACTTT; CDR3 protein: CASSSRGRDSPLHF
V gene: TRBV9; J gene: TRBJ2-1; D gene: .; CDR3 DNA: TGTGCCAGCAGAGCCCAGGGGGGGGCCATGAATGAGCAGTTCTTC; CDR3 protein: CASRAQGGAMNEQFF
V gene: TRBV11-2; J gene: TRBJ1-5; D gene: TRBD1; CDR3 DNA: TGTGCCAGCTCCTCGGACAGGTTTCAGCCCCAGCATTTT; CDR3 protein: CASSSDRFQPQHF
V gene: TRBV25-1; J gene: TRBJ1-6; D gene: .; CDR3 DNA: TGTGCCAGCAGCGGTGCCTTCAATTCACCCCTCCACTTT; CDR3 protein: CASSGAFNSPLHF
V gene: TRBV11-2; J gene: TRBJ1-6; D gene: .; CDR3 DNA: TGTGCCAGCAGCCACGGGGTTATTAGCTCCTATAATTCACCCCTCCACTTT; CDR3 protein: CASSHGVISSYNSPLHF
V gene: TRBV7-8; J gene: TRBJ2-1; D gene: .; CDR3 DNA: TGTGCCAGCAGCCACCGGGGACCCAGCTCCTACAATGAGCAGTTCTTC; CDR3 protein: CASSHRGPSSYNEQFF
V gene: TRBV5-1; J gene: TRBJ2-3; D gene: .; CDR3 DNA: TGCGCCAGCAGCGTGACCGGAGGAGAAGATACGCAGTATTTT; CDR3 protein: CASSVTGGEDTQYF
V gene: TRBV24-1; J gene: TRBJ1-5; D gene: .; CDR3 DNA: TGTGCCACCAGTAAGGGTGCCAATCAGCCCCAGCATTTT; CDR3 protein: CATSKGANQPQHF
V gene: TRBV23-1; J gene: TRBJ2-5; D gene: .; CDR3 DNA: TGCGCCAGCAGTCAACGTTGGCCTGGATGTTTGACCCAGTACTTC; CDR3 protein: CASSQRWPGCLTQYF
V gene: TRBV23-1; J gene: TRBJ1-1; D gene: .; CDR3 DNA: TGCGCCAGCAGTCAATCGAATGAGTCCCCGTCTGGGAACACTGAAGCTTTCTTT; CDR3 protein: CASSQSNESPSGNTEAFF
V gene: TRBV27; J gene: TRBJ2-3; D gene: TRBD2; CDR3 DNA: TGTGCCAGCAGTTCTCCGAGCGGGGATCGCACAGATACGCAGTATTTT; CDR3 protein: CASSSPSGDRTDTQYF